The TCR beta chain described here comes from a study of T cells in Graves' hyperthyroidism and ophthalmopathy. RNA transcripts served as the template for amplifying TCR beta CDR3 regions. First-round RT-PCR of the TCR CDR3 relied on the HTBI primer set. TCRdb called the multiplex PCR reads again in MiXCR, with one record for every CDR3 protein. The repertoire holds 450,000 to 600,000 distinct CDR3 sequences, with 14% as singletons. Per germline, CDR1 LGHDT and CDR2 YNNKEL (reference sequence). The trim removed 4 bases at V and 2 bases at J, leaving 5 bases unmatched. The length of the CDR3 is 16 residues. Graves' hyperthyroidism qualified as stable when ophthalmopathy did not progress within 18 months. Clinical symptoms, serum thyroxine and TRAb, thyroid ultrasound and orbital computed tomography together formed the diagnostic basis. Ten or more counts support this clonotype.

The source of this sequence is a woman aged 40 to 50 with Graves' hyperthyroidism. The source material was blood. The V call is TRBV3-1, the J call TRBJ2-5, with 12 bases fitting TRBD2. DNA of the CDR3: TGTGCCAGCAGCCCCGGACTAGCGGGGCCTCAAGAGACCCAGTACTTC. As protein: CASSPGLAGPQETQYF.